These 20 T cell receptor beta chains originate from one sample sequenced in a study of early stage breast cancer tumors. Produced via immunoSEQ multiplex PCR; TCRdb's table is partial and in-frame only. The table lists around 30,000 clones, approximately 72% of them singletons. The specimen was blood. Receptors originate from a person aged 50-59 years with breast cancer.

This chain uses TRBV4-1 with TRBJ1-2; 7 bases agree with TRBD1. With V trimmed by 2 bases and J by 6 bases, 3 bases remained unmatched. Germline lookup yields CDR1 MGHRA and CDR2 YSYEKL. The CDR3 totals 13 residues. CDR3 nucleotides: TGCGCCAGCAGCCAACAGGGGGGTGATGGCTACACCTTC. Its protein product is CASSQQGGDGYTF.

The V call is TRBV19, the J call TRBJ1-3, with D tentatively TRBD1 (6 bases). This CDR3 is 14 amino acids long. Germline V CDR1 and CDR2: LNHDA, SQIVND (reference sequence). Deletions cut 8 bases from V and 0 bases from J, with 11 bases between. In DNA, the CDR3 is TGTGCCAGTGCCAGGGGACTCTCTGGAAACACCATATATTTT. Its translation is CASARGLSGNTIYF.

This sequence joins TRBV7-8 and TRBJ1-3; D remains unclear. The CDR3 sequence is 15 residues long. Germline values: CDR1 SGHVS, CDR2 FQNEAQ. Trimming shortened V by 6 bases and J by 0 bases, and 12 bases separated the two germline ends. DNA for the CDR3: TGTGCCAGCAGAAAGACCCCGAGCTCTGGAAACACCATATATTTT. Its translation: CASRKTPSSGNTIYF.

This rearrangement joins TRBV25-1 to TRBJ2-5; 8 bases fit TRBD1. CDR3 size: 16 residues. Germline trimming cut 1 base from V and 5 bases from J; bases unmatched to any gene: 9. Germline CDR1 reads MGHDK; CDR2 reads SYGVNS. This CDR3 reads CASSELSQGAVETQYF. In DNA form, the CDR3 reads TGTGCCAGCAGTGAATTATCCCAGGGGGCGGTGGAGACCCAGTACTTC.

The V call is TRBV18, the J call TRBJ1-5, with no clear D. The V and J ends lost 6 bases and 2 bases respectively, with 8 bases between them. The CDR3 runs 13 residues. CDR1 is KGHSH and CDR2 is LQKENI in the germline V gene. The chain's CDR3 is CASSSWGNQPQHF. The CDR3 nucleotides are TGTGCCAGCTCCAGCTGGGGCAATCAGCCCCAGCATTTT.

In its sample, this clone was seen a few times. The rearrangement joins TRBV28 to TRBJ2-2; 10 positions agree with TRBD2. V trimming: 2 bases; J trimming: 6 bases; junction bases outside the gene matches: 6. CDR3 length: 16 residues. CDR1 is MDHEN and CDR2 is SYDVKM in the germline V gene. The CDR3 reads CASSLDTSGISGELFF. The DNA for the CDR3 is TGTGCCAGCAGTTTAGATACTAGCGGGATATCCGGGGAGCTGTTTTTT. Supplemented by reference TRBV28 and TRBJ2-2, the full variable domain reads DVKVTQSSRYLVKRTGEKVFLECVQDMDHENMFWYRQDPGLGLRLIYFSYDVKMKEKGDIPEGYSVSREKKERFSLILESASTNQTSMYLCASSLDTSGISGELFFGEGSRLTVL.

The chain links TRBV5-6 to TRBJ2-7; D gene ambiguous. This CDR3 has 14 amino acids. The germline gives CDR1 SGHDT, CDR2 YYEEEE. V lost 0 bases and J lost 2, with 9 bases in between. The CDR3 DNA reads as TGTGCCAGCAGCTTGGAAAGGATCGCCTACGAGCAGTACTTC. Its protein product is CASSLERIAYEQYF.

This chain uses TRBV25-1 with TRBJ2-3; D is ambiguous. The germline CDR1 and CDR2 sequences are MGHDK and SYGVNS. Trimming removed 7 bases from V and 6 bases from J, with 14 bases in between. The CDR3 has 13 residues. The CDR3 loop is CASKGYLGDTQYF. The CDR3 nucleotides read TGTGCCAGCAAAGGATATCTAGGGGATACGCAGTATTTT.

The rearrangement links TRBV25-1 to TRBJ1-2; D is undetermined. V lost 3 bases, J lost 4 bases, and 9 bases lay in between. Germline CDR1 and CDR2: MGHDK and SYGVNS. The CDR3 runs to 13 residues. For the CDR3, the DNA is TGTGCCAGCAGTGAGGGCCCTTCCTATGGCTACACCTTC. As protein: CASSEGPSYGYTF.

The gene calls are TRBV20-1 and TRBJ2-3, with unresolved D. This CDR3 region has 11 residues. Germline CDR1 and CDR2: DFQATT and SNEGSKA (reference sequence). V was shortened by 1 base and J by 2 bases, with 1 base between the two germline ends. In DNA form, the CDR3 reads TGCAGTGCTAGAGTCACAGATACGCAGTATTTT. This gives the protein CSARVTDTQYF.

This sequence joins TRBV5-6 and TRBJ2-1, with 10 bases identical to TRBD2. In germline, CDR1 is SGHDT, CDR2 YYEEEE. The ends lost 1 base at V and 6 bases at J; junction bases unmatched: 4. The CDR3 runs to 15 residues. CDR3 DNA sequence: TGTGCCAGCAGCTTGAGAACTAGCGGGGCCAATGAGCAGTTCTTC. It translates to CASSLRTSGANEQFF.

V and J are TRBV19 and TRBJ2-3; the D gene is possibly TRBD2 (5 bases). The CDR3 has 15 residues. Germline values: CDR1 LNHDA, CDR2 SQIVND (reference sequence). Trimming shortened V by 4 bases and J by 8 bases, and 19 bases separated the two germline ends. This chain's CDR3 is CASSRGDRLGSTQYF. Written as DNA, the CDR3 is TGTGCCAGTAGTAGGGGAGATCGACTGGGCAGTACGCAGTATTTT.

This chain's CDR3 is CASSRKLAGDTDTQYF. Here the CDR3 DNA reads TGTGCCAGCAGCCGAAAACTAGCGGGAGACACAGATACGCAGTATTTT. This chain links TRBV6-6 with TRBJ2-3, with 11 nucleotides matching TRBD2. This CDR3 spans 16 amino acids. Germline V gives CDR1 MNHNY, CDR2 SVGAGI (reference sequence). Trimming at V came to 6 bases and at J to 2 bases, leaving 7 bases not matched to a gene.

The chain couples TRBV5-1 to TRBJ2-7, with 7 bases lining up with TRBD1. The CDR3 sequence is 14 residues long. The V gene's germline CDR1 is SGHRS and CDR2 YFSETQ. V was clipped by 6 bases and J by 0 bases; unmatched bases: 6. CDR3 region: CASTLDRDSYEQYF. The CDR3 nucleotides are TGCGCCAGCACTTTAGACAGGGACTCCTACGAGCAGTACTTC.

V usage is TRBV7-9 and J usage is TRBJ2-7; tentative D call: TRBD1 (6 bases). Between the trimmed V and J ends, which lost 1 base and 1 base, there was a span of 11 bases. This CDR3 spans 15 amino acids. Germline CDR1 and CDR2: SEHNR and FQNEAQ (reference sequence). The CDR3 protein is CASSLGDTLSYEQYF. DNA for the CDR3: TGTGCCAGCAGCTTAGGGGACACCCTGTCCTACGAGCAGTACTTC.

The genes are TRBV6-6 and TRBJ2-3; 9 nucleotides agree with TRBD1. This CDR3 is built from 15 residues. Per the germline V gene, CDR1 is MNHNY and CDR2 is SVGAGI (reference sequence). The V segment lost 5 bases and the J segment 1 base; nucleotides outside the gene matches: 4. Written as DNA, the CDR3 is TGTGCCAGCAGTGACCGGGACAGGGGCACAGATACGCAGTATTTT. Its translation is CASSDRDRGTDTQYF.

Details on this clone: Other DNA sequences from this sample encode an identical CDR3 as well. This chain uses TRBV7-2 with TRBJ1-2; possibly TRBD1 for D (5 bases). CDR1 and CDR2 (germline): SGHTA, FQGNSA. The CDR3 is 13 amino acids. V lost 5 bases and J 4 bases, leaving 11 bases between the germline ends. The chain's CDR3 is CASSPAGTYGYTF. The DNA of the CDR3 is TGTGCCAGCAGCCCGGCCGGGACCTATGGCTACACCTTC.

The rearrangement uses TRBV5-6 and TRBJ2-7; D is ambiguous. Trimming pared 1 base from V and 4 bases from J, leaving 6 bases between. The CDR3 is made up of 12 amino acids. Germline CDR1 SGHDT, CDR2 YYEEEE. The CDR3 DNA follows: TGTGCCAGCAGCTTGTTCGGTTACGAGCAGTACTTC. Its protein product is CASSLFGYEQYF.

The V gene is TRBV19, the J gene TRBJ2-2, with unresolved D. CDR3 length equals 14 residues. Trimming shortened V by 6 bases and J by 0 bases, and 8 bases separated the two germline ends. Germline loops: CDR1 LNHDA, CDR2 SQIVND (reference sequence). The DNA of the CDR3 is TGTGCCAGTAGGGACGTGTCGAACACCGGGGAGCTGTTTTTT. Translated: CASRDVSNTGELFF.

This clone has a handful of counts. The V and J genes are TRBV4-1 and TRBJ1-1; 9 nucleotides agree with TRBD1. Trimming at V came to 6 bases and at J to 8 bases, leaving 7 bases not matched to a gene. The CDR3 length is 13 residues. Germline-derived CDR1 and CDR2 are MGHRA and YSYEKL. CDR3 amino acids: CASSPGQGPEAFF. The CDR3 region has the DNA TGCGCCAGCAGTCCAGGACAGGGGCCAGAAGCTTTCTTT.